This T cell receptor beta chain was obtained from a study of response to subunit inactivated influenza vaccine. Study results and caveats: Authors proposed each seasonal influenza vaccination draws in few new T cells.

TCRdb reprocessed the RT-PCR reads via MiXCR and lists one record per CDR3 protein. Of roughly 460,000 distinct CDR3 sequences listed, approximately 11% are singletons. Regarding this clonotype: No antigen is known for it.

Germline CDR1 is SGHTA and CDR2 is FQGNSA. CDR3 length: 15 residues. Germline trimming cut 4 bases from V and 4 bases from J; bases unmatched to any gene: 8. The starting material was PBMCs from blood, obtained roughly 46 days after vaccination. The clonotype comes from a man over 45 who received an inactivated influenza vaccine. The chain employs TRBV7-2 and TRBJ2-5; TRBD1 matches at 8 bases. CDR3 sequence (DNA): TGTGCCAGCAGCTCCACTGGGACAGGAAGAGAGACCCAGTACTTC. This gives the protein CASSSTGTGRETQYF.